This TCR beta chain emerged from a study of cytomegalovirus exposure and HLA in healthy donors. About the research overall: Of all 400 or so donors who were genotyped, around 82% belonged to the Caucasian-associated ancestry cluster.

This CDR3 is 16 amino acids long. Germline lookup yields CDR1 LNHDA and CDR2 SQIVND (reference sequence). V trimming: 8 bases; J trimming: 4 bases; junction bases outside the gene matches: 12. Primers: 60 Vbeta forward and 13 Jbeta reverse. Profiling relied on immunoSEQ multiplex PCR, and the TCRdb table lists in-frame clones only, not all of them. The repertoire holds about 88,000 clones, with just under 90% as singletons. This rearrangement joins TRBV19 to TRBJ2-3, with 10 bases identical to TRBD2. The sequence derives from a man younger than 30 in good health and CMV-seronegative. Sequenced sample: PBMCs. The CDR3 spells CASATLAGEYADTQYF. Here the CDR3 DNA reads TGTGCCAGTGCAACGCTAGCGGGAGAGTACGCAGATACGCAGTATTTT. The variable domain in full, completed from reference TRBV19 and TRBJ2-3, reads DGGITQSPKYLFRKEGQNVTLSCEQNLNHDAMYWYRQDPGQGLRLIYYSQIVNDFQKGDIAEGYSVSREKKESFPLTVTSAQKNPTAFYLCASATLAGEYADTQYFGPGTRLTVL.